This T cell receptor (beta chain) was recorded in a study of T cell changes during pregnancy in multiple sclerosis. Trimming took off 5 bases at V and 1 base at J, with 14 bases between the two ends. The germline gives CDR1 LNHDA, CDR2 SQIVND (reference sequence). The CDR3 spans 15 residues. This table comes from immunoSEQ multiplex PCR, and its TCRdb copy is limited to in-frame clones, with some not included. The table lists just under 65,000 clones, roughly nine tenths of them singletons, with 1% to 1.5% in the top ten. The V and J genes are TRBV19 and TRBJ1-2; no definite D call. The TCR was taken from a female donor in good health, enrolled as a control in a pregnancy study. The sample here was peripheral blood, taken after pregnancy. The CDR3 region is CASSGQRYLNYGYTF. In DNA form, the CDR3 reads TGTGCCAGTAGTGGCCAGCGCTACCTTAACTATGGCTACACCTTC.